This T cell receptor (beta chain) was sequenced during a study of CD8 T cells in Susac syndrome. The authors sequenced TCR beta from blood CD8+ and CD4+ T cells. Healthy donors served as the controls. They were matched for age and sex. When the RNA was reverse transcribed, random hexamers were used with an input of roughly 0.45 to 1 ug. Multiplex immunoSEQ PCR targeted 54 Vbeta and 13 Jbeta TCR beta segments. TCRdb redid the calling of the immunoSEQ multiplex PCR reads with MiXCR, one entry per CDR3 protein. The sample has roughly 190,000 distinct CDR3 sequences; over 85% are singletons. The clonotype originates from a human donor in good health. What was sequenced was CD4+ T cells from PBMCs.

The CDR3 region has the DNA TGTGCCAGCTCACCGCGGACAGACGAGCAGTACTTC. This sequence encodes CASSPRTDEQYF. V and J are TRBV18 and TRBJ2-7; TRBD1 is a possible D gene (6 bases). This CDR3 spans 12 amino acids. V lost 3 bases and J 5 bases, leaving 8 bases between the germline ends. Germline V lookup: CDR1 KGHSH, CDR2 LQKENI.